This T cell receptor beta chain comes out of a study of OX40 agonist ivuxolimab in advanced cancers. Study-wide background: With ivuxolimab, an agonistic anti-OX40 (CD134) antibody, patients were treated.

Method: immunoSEQ multiplex PCR; TCRdb's copy keeps in-frame clones and lacks some. The table has 83,000 or so clones, roughly 80% seen once. Regarding this clone: What it recognizes is unknown.

Overall study findings and caveats: No antigen was identified for the clonally expanded peripheral T cells.

Per germline, CDR1 SEHNR and CDR2 FQNEAQ (reference sequence). The trim removed 5 bases at V and 3 bases at J, leaving 10 bases unmatched. This CDR3 is 15 amino acids long. The chain uses TRBV7-9 and TRBJ2-7; 7 bases agree with TRBD2. The clonotype comes from an adult with an advanced solid tumor such as melanoma, head and neck, liver or kidney cancer. The specimen was CD4+ or CD8+ T cells sorted from blood, collected in a trial of the OX40 agonist ivuxolimab. The CDR3 DNA reads as TGTGCCAGCAGCCCAAGAGCGGGGAACTTCTACGAGCAGTACTTC. It is translated as CASSPRAGNFYEQYF.